Listed below are T cell receptor beta chains from one sample, sequenced in a study of regulatory T cells in long-lasting Graves disease. Each CDR3 protein is one row after TCRdb ran MiXCR on the multiplex PCR reads. This table holds about 400,000 distinct CDR3 sequences, 15% to 20% found once. This same sample was also taken into another study, of T cells in Graves' hyperthyroidism and ophthalmopathy.

This specimen consisted of peripheral blood mononuclear cells (PBMCs), obtained at new diagnosis, from a patient treated with antithyroid drugs. The receptor set was obtained from a woman between 18 and 30 years old with Graves disease. The CDR3 runs from the conserved cysteine through the conserved F or W. The order of the fields is clone size, V gene, D gene, J gene, CDR3 protein, CDR3 DNA. A D gene is named only where the DNA matches it firmly. The listing skips clone size in some rows; elsewhere it reads once, few, many or a size class.

clone size: .; V gene: TRBV15; D gene: .; J gene: TRBJ1-4; CDR3 protein: CATGVATNEKLFF; CDR3 DNA: TGTGCCACCGGCGTCGCAACTAATGAAAAACTGTTTTTT
clone size: few; V gene: TRBV7-2; D gene: TRBD2; J gene: TRBJ2-5; CDR3 protein: CASSLAASGSETQYF; CDR3 DNA: TGTGCCAGCAGCTTAGCGGCTAGCGGGAGCGAGACCCAGTACTTC
clone size: few; V gene: TRBV27; D gene: .; J gene: TRBJ2-3; CDR3 protein: CASGHGATDTQYF; CDR3 DNA: TGTGCCAGCGGCCACGGGGCCACAGATACGCAGTATTTT
clone size: many; V gene: TRBV7-2; D gene: .; J gene: TRBJ2-7; CDR3 protein: CASSPFLRYEQYF; CDR3 DNA: TGTGCCAGCAGCCCCTTTCTGCGGTACGAGCAGTACTTC
clone size: .; V gene: TRBV11-2; D gene: TRBD1; J gene: TRBJ2-7; CDR3 protein: CASSISVRTGVNEQYF; CDR3 DNA: TGTGCCAGCAGCATTAGCGTCCGGACAGGGGTGAACGAGCAGTACTTC
clone size: .; V gene: TRBV20-1; D gene: TRBD1; J gene: TRBJ2-2; CDR3 protein: CSATGTGLYNTGELFF; CDR3 DNA: TGCAGTGCCACAGGGACAGGCCTATATAACACCGGGGAGCTGTTTTTT
clone size: many; V gene: TRBV7-2; D gene: TRBD2; J gene: TRBJ2-7; CDR3 protein: CASSIAGTSGYEQYF; CDR3 DNA: TGTGCCAGCAGCATAGCCGGGACTAGTGGATACGAGCAGTACTTC
clone size: .; V gene: TRBV29-1; D gene: .; J gene: TRBJ2-1; CDR3 protein: CSARGGQGNNEQFF; CDR3 DNA: TGCAGCGCGAGGGGGGGGCAAGGAAACAATGAGCAGTTCTTC
clone size: few; V gene: TRBV27; D gene: TRBD2; J gene: TRBJ2-3; CDR3 protein: CASSFREEGLDTQYF; CDR3 DNA: TGTGCCAGCAGTTTTCGGGAGGAGGGGTTAGATACGCAGTATTTT
clone size: many; V gene: TRBV28; D gene: .; J gene: TRBJ2-5; CDR3 protein: CASRVKNGETQYF; CDR3 DNA: TGTGCCAGTAGGGTCAAAAACGGGGAGACCCAGTACTTC
clone size: few; V gene: TRBV29-1; D gene: .; J gene: TRBJ1-1; CDR3 protein: CSVGARLNTEAFF; CDR3 DNA: TGCAGCGTCGGGGCACGGCTGAACACTGAAGCTTTCTTT
clone size: few; V gene: TRBV5-1; D gene: .; J gene: TRBJ1-2; CDR3 protein: CASSSGPTIANYGYTF; CDR3 DNA: TGCGCCAGCAGCTCGGGACCTACAATAGCTAACTATGGCTACACCTTC
clone size: many; V gene: TRBV30; D gene: TRBD1; J gene: TRBJ1-5; CDR3 protein: CAAQSGQGNQPQHF; CDR3 DNA: TGTGCCGCCCAGAGCGGACAGGGCAATCAGCCCCAGCATTTT
clone size: .; V gene: TRBV5-6; D gene: TRBD2; J gene: TRBJ2-3; CDR3 protein: CASSLGGLAGGRPNTDTQYF; CDR3 DNA: TGTGCCAGCAGCTTGGGCGGACTAGCGGGGGGCCGACCCAACACAGATACGCAGTATTTT
clone size: many; V gene: TRBV12-3/TRBV12-4; D gene: .; J gene: TRBJ1-1; CDR3 protein: CASSLSGNTEAFF; CDR3 DNA: TGTGCCAGCAGTTTATCAGGGAACACTGAAGCTTTCTTT
clone size: many; V gene: TRBV2; D gene: .; J gene: TRBJ2-7; CDR3 protein: CASSGDSAYEQYF; CDR3 DNA: TGTGCCAGCAGTGGAGACAGCGCCTACGAGCAGTACTTC
clone size: many; V gene: TRBV13; D gene: TRBD2; J gene: TRBJ2-2; CDR3 protein: CASSPRGANTGELFF; CDR3 DNA: TGTGCCAGCAGCCCCCGGGGGGCGAACACCGGGGAGCTGTTTTTT
clone size: many; V gene: TRBV28; D gene: .; J gene: TRBJ2-7; CDR3 protein: CASSWILGGGYEQYF; CDR3 DNA: TGTGCCAGCAGTTGGATATTAGGAGGGGGATACGAGCAGTACTTC
clone size: many; V gene: TRBV5-1; D gene: TRBD2; J gene: TRBJ2-3; CDR3 protein: CASSAGLAGQDTQYF; CDR3 DNA: TGCGCCAGCAGCGCGGGACTAGCGGGTCAAGATACGCAGTATTTT
clone size: many; V gene: TRBV4-1; D gene: .; J gene: TRBJ1-1; CDR3 protein: CASRNQGVTEAFF; CDR3 DNA: TGCGCCAGCAGAAATCAGGGTGTCACTGAAGCTTTCTTT
clone size: many; V gene: TRBV30; D gene: .; J gene: TRBJ1-5; CDR3 protein: CAWSTGDNQPQHF; CDR3 DNA: TGTGCCTGGAGTACGGGGGATAATCAGCCCCAGCATTTT
clone size: .; V gene: TRBV13; D gene: TRBD2; J gene: TRBJ2-1; CDR3 protein: CASSPGLAGPLNEQFF; CDR3 DNA: TGTGCCAGCAGCCCGGGACTAGCGGGACCCCTCAATGAGCAGTTCTTC